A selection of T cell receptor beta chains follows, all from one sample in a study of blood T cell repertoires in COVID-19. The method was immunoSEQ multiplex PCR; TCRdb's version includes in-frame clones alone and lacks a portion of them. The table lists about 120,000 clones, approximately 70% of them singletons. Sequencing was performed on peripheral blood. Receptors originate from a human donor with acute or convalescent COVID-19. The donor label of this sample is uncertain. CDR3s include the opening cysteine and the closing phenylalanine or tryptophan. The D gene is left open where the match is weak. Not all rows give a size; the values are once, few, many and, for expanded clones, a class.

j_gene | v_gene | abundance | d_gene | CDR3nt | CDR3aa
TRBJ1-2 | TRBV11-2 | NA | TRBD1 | TGTGCCAGCAGTCCCGGGACAGGGGATCGCCAAGGCTACACCTTC | CASSPGTGDRQGYTF
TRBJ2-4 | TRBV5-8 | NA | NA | TGTGCCAGCAGCCACCCGGTCACCCTAGCCAAAAACATTCAGTACTTC | CASSHPVTLAKNIQYF
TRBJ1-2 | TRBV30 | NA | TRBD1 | TGTGCCTGGAGTTTGACAGGGGCGTACTCTAACTATGGCTACACCTTC | CAWSLTGAYSNYGYTF
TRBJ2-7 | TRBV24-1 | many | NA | TGTGCCACCAGTGATCCACGGGACTCTTACGAGCAGTACTTC | CATSDPRDSYEQYF
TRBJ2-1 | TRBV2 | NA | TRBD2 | TGTGCCAGCCTTGGGACTAGCGGGGGAAACAATGAGCAGTTCTTC | CASLGTSGGNNEQFF
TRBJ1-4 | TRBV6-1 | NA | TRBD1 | TGTGCCAGCAGTGAAGCTGGGACAGGGTCTGAAAAACTGTTTTTT | CASSEAGTGSEKLFF
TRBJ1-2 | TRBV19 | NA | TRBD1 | TGTGCAAGACCCCATCTCGAGGGGGCATTGATTGACTATGGCTACACCTTC | CARPHLEGALIDYGYTF
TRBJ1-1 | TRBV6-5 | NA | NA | TGTGCCAGCAGTTACAACAGGGATATGAACACTGAAGCTTTCTTT | CASSYNRDMNTEAFF
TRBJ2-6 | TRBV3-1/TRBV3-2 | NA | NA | TGTGCCAGCAGCCCCCCCCAGGGGTTCTACTCTGGGGCCAACGTCCTGACTTTC | CASSPPQGFYSGANVLTF
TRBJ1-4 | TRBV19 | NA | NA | TGTGCCAGTAGTACGACGCGGGGGGTACATGAAAAACTGTTTTTT | CASSTTRGVHEKLFF
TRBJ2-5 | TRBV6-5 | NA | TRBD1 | TGTGCCAGCAGGCTGGACAGGGGAGGCGAGACCCAGTACTTC | CASRLDRGGETQYF
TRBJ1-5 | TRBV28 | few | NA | TGTGCCAGCAGGACCTCCAGGAATCAGCCCCAGCATTTT | CASRTSRNQPQHF
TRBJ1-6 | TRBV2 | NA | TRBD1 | TGTGCCAGCAGTTCCAACAGGGGGCAGAGTAATTCACCCCTCCACTTT | CASSSNRGQSNSPLHF
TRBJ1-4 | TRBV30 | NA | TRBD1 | TGTGCCTGGACCGGACAGGGGGCTCGAAAACTGTTTTTT | CAWTGQGARKLFF
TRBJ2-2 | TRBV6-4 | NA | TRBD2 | TGTGCCAGCAGTGACAGCGGGGCGGCCGGGGAGCTGTTTTTT | CASSDSGAAGELFF
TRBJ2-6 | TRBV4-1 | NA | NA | TGCGCCAGCAGCCAACCGGGGGTTTCTGGGGCCAACGTCCTGACTTTC | CASSQPGVSGANVLTF
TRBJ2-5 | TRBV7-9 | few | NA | TGTGCCAGCAGCCGGCGGGGTGAAGAGACCCAGTACTTC | CASSRRGEETQYF
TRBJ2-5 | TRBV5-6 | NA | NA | TGTGCCAGCAGCTTCGAGGAAGAGACCCAGTACTTC | CASSFEEETQYF
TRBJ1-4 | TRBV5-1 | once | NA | TGCGCCAGCAGCTCAGGAACTCTGTCAACTAATGAAAAACTGTTTTTT | CASSSGTLSTNEKLFF
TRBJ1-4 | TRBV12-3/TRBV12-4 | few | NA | TGTGCCAGCAGTGACAGTAATAATGAAAAACTGTTTTTT | CASSDSNNEKLFF
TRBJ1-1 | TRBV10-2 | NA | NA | TGCGCCAGCAGTGAGCCTGGCAGGAACACTGAAGCTTTCTTT | CASSEPGRNTEAFF
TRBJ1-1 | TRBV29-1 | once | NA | TGCAGCACACCCCAAGGAGAGGGAATGAACACTGAAGCTTTCTTT | CSTPQGEGMNTEAFF
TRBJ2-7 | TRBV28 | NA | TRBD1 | TGTGCCAGCAGTTCATCCGGGACAGGGTCCTACGAGCAGTACTTC | CASSSSGTGSYEQYF
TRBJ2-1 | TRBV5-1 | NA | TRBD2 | TGCGCCAGCCGAAACCAACTAGCGGGGGGCTACAATGAGCAGTTCTTC | CASRNQLAGGYNEQFF
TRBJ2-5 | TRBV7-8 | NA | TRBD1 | TGTGCCAGCAGCTTACCCGTCTTGGGGCAGGGGGACCAAGAGACCCAGTACTTC | CASSLPVLGQGDQETQYF
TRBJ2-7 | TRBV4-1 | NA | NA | TGCGCCAGCAGCCAAGATAAGGGGACATTTTCCTACGAGCAGTACTTC | CASSQDKGTFSYEQYF
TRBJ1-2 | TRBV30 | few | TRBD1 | TGTGCCTCATCTCAAGGACAGGGATCCTATGGCTACACCTTC | CASSQGQGSYGYTF
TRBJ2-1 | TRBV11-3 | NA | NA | TGTGCCAGCAGCTTAAGGGTCAGGGGTGAGCAGTTCTTC | CASSLRVRGEQFF
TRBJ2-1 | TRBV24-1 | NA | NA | TGTGCCACCAGTGATTATACAGGGCTAGGGAACAATGAGCAGTTCTTC | CATSDYTGLGNNEQFF
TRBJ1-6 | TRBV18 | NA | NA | TGTGCCAGCTCACCAGGGGGCGTAAATTCACCCCTCCACTTT | CASSPGGVNSPLHF
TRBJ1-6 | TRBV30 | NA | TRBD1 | TGTGCCTGGACGGGACAGGAGAATTCACCCCTCCACTTT | CAWTGQENSPLHF